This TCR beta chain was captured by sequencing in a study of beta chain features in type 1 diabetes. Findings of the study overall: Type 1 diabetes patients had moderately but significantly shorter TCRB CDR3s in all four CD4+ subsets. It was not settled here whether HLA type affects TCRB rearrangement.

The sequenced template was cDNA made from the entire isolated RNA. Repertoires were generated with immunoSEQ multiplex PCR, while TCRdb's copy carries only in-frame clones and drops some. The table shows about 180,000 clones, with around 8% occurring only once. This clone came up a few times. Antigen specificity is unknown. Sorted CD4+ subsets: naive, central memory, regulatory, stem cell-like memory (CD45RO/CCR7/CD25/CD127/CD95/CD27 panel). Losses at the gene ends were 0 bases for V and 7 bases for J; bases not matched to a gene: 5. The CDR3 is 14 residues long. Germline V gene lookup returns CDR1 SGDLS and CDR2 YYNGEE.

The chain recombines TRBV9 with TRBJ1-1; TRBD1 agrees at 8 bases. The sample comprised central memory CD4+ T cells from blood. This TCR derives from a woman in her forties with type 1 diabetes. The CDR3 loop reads CASSVGEGTGEAFF. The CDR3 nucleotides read TGTGCCAGCAGCGTAGGAGAAGGGACAGGTGAAGCTTTCTTT.